This entry lists 29 T cell receptor beta chains sequenced from one sample in a study of blood T cells in healthy people across ages. A second PCR of 7 to 11 cycles used a sample-barcoded 5' primer and a J-beta primer mix. TCRdb analysed the 5' RACE reads with MiXCR anew, one entry per CDR3 protein. The sample lists approximately 490,000 distinct CDR3 sequences, around 24% seen once, with 7.5% to 9% in the top ten. This same sample was also taken into another study, of T cells of mothers and their children.

Input material: blood. The receptor set was obtained from a boy aged 5-17 years in good health.

The CDR3 DNA reads as TGTGCCAGCAGTTATTCGACAGGAGGGGCCTACGAGCAGTACTTC. It yields the protein CASSYSTGGAYEQYF. This chain links TRBV6-5 with TRBJ2-7; D tentatively reads TRBD1 or TRBD2 (6 bases each). V lost 3 bases to trimming and J lost 2 bases, with 14 bases between them. The CDR3 covers 15 residues. Per germline, CDR1 MNHEY and CDR2 SVGAGI.

This clonotype was seen many times. The V and J genes are TRBV12-3 or TRBV12-4 and TRBJ1-6, with TRBD1 identical over 11 bases. CDR3 size: 15 residues. The V and J ends lost 0 bases and 10 bases, in that order; junction bases with no gene match: 2. The CDR3 protein is CASSLAGQGVSPLHF. For the CDR3, the DNA is TGTGCCAGCAGTTTAGCGGGACAGGGGGTCTCACCCCTCCACTTT.

This clonotype was seen more than once but under ten times. This chain links TRBV7-2 with TRBJ2-7, with D perhaps being TRBD1 or TRBD2 (5 bases each). Germline V gene lookup returns CDR1 SGHTA and CDR2 FQGNSA. The CDR3 totals 16 residues. V shed 1 base and J shed 0 bases, with 13 bases lying between them. The chain's CDR3 is CASSLVGAESSYEQYF. The CDR3 region has the DNA TGTGCCAGCAGCTTAGTCGGGGCCGAAAGCTCCTACGAGCAGTACTTC.

The chain joins TRBV5-1 to TRBJ2-2; TRBD2 agrees at 8 bases. Germline CDR1 reads SGHRS; CDR2 reads YFSETQ. V lost 0 bases, J lost 4 bases, and 5 bases stayed unmatched. This CDR3 has 16 residues. In DNA form, the CDR3 reads TGCGCCAGCAGCTTGGTAATAGCGGGACCCACCGGGGAGCTGTTTTTT. Protein product: CASSLVIAGPTGELFF.

This clonotype was counted between two and nine times. J is TRBJ2-7 and V is TRBV6-6; 7 nucleotides match TRBD1. CDR3 length: 15 residues. Germline V CDR1 and CDR2: MNHNY, SVGAGI (reference sequence). V lost 0 bases, J lost 3 bases, and 5 bases stayed unmatched. CDR3 amino acids: CASSYSAGGIYEQYF. CDR3 DNA sequence: TGTGCCAGCAGTTACTCGGCAGGGGGAATCTACGAGCAGTACTTC.

The genes are TRBV28 and TRBJ1-3; maybe TRBD1 (6 bases). The CDR3 contains 15 residues. V lost 3 bases, J lost 0 bases, and 9 bases lay in between. Germline V gene lookup returns CDR1 MDHEN and CDR2 SYDVKM. CDR3 in amino acids: CASSFDRNSGNTIYF. The CDR3, as DNA: TGTGCCAGCAGTTTTGACAGGAACTCTGGAAACACCATATATTTT.

Ten or more counts support this clonotype. The rearrangement joins TRBV7-9 to TRBJ2-1, with D perhaps TRBD2 (6 bases). The CDR3 length is 16 residues. Trimming pared 5 bases from V and 5 bases from J, leaving 19 bases between. Germline loops: CDR1 SEHNR, CDR2 FQNEAQ (reference sequence). In DNA, the CDR3 is TGTGCCAGCAGCCGCCGCATAGCGGTCATCAACAATGAGCAGTTCTTC. Translated: CASSRRIAVINNEQFF.

This sequence joins TRBV4-1 and TRBJ2-5; D may be TRBD2 (5 bases). Germline V CDR1 and CDR2: MGHRA, YSYEKL. The V end lost 3 bases, the J end lost 5 bases, and 16 bases lay between the germline ends. The CDR3 length is 15 residues. In DNA, the CDR3 is TGCGCCAGCAGCCAGATACGGCTAGGCGGGGAGACCCAGTACTTC. This encodes CASSQIRLGGETQYF.

In the case of this clonotype: Because the CDR3's place on the DNA is in doubt, the DNA is left out and the CDR3 is given as listed by TCRdb. V gene TRBV7-5 combines with J gene TRBJ2-2; no check of the table's D call, TRBD2, against the DNA was made. TRBV7-5 counts as a pseudogene. The CDR3 spans 21 residues, counting both ends. The CDR3 here is CISVPECGGTSGPEGTGELFF.

This chain uses TRBV4-3 with TRBJ1-2, with TRBD1 as a possible D gene (5 bases). CDR3 length equals 16 residues. CDR1 is LGHNA and CDR2 is YSLEER in the germline V gene. Trimming took off 1 base at V and 4 bases at J, with 16 bases between the two ends. The CDR3 protein is CASSQVSDWGSYGYTF. For the CDR3, the DNA is TGCGCCAGCAGCCAAGTATCCGATTGGGGGAGCTATGGCTACACCTTC.

In its sample, this clonotype was seen a few times. The chain links TRBV12-3 or TRBV12-4 to TRBJ2-1, with 11 bases aligning to TRBD2. This CDR3 comprises 16 residues. The V segment lost 4 bases and the J segment 12 bases; nucleotides outside the gene matches: 14. In DNA, the CDR3 is TGTGCCAGCAGTTCCTCCTCGACTAGCGGGGCCGTCGGGCAGTTCTTC. Its protein product is CASSSSSTSGAVGQFF.

In the case of this clonotype: A read error is possible here, since a much larger clone lies one base away. The V gene is TRBV7-3, the J gene TRBJ2-7; 10 bases line up with TRBD2. CDR1 is SGHTA, CDR2 FQGTGA, per germline. There are 15 residues in the CDR3. As DNA, the CDR3 is TGTGCCTGCAGCTCAAAAGCGGGAGGGTCTTACGAGCAGTACTTC. This translates into CACSSKAGGSYEQYF. Supplemented by reference TRBV7-3 and TRBJ2-7, the full variable domain reads GAGVSQTPSNKVTEKGKYVELRCDPISGHTALYWYRQSLGQGPEFLIYFQGTGAADDSGLPNDRFFAVRPEGSVSTLKIQRTERGDSAVYLCACSSKAGGSYEQYFGPGTRLTVT.

This chain uses TRBV28 with TRBJ1-2; 7 bases agree with TRBD1. Germline CDR1 reads MDHEN; CDR2 reads SYDVKM. This CDR3 region has 13 residues. J was trimmed by 6 bases and V by 5 bases; bases with no gene match: 6. CDR3 amino acids: CASSQDRVDGYTF. CDR3 in DNA: TGTGCCAGCAGTCAAGACAGGGTGGATGGCTACACCTTC.

The chain joins TRBV20-1 to TRBJ2-7; D call uncertain. Deletions cut 5 bases from V and 0 bases from J, with 14 bases between. The germline V gene has CDR1 DFQATT and CDR2 SNEGSKA (reference sequence). CDR3 length: 14 amino acids. The CDR3 nucleotides read TGCAGTGCTTCCCAGGCCCGAGACTCCTACGAGCAGTACTTC. Translated, it gives CSASQARDSYEQYF.

The rearrangement links TRBV5-1 to TRBJ1-5, with TRBD1 matching 9 bases. V was pared by 3 bases and J by 5 bases, with 6 bases of the junction left unmatched. This CDR3 is built from 15 residues. Germline-derived CDR1 and CDR2 are SGHRS and YFSETQ. The CDR3 DNA follows: TGCGCCAGCAGCTCGAAACAGGGGGCGGATCAGCCCCAGCATTTT. Residues: CASSSKQGADQPQHF.

J is TRBJ1-1 and V is TRBV20-1; 7 positions agree with TRBD1. The V gene end was trimmed by 6 bases and the J gene end by 0 bases; junction bases not matched to a gene: 10. CDR1 and CDR2 (germline): DFQATT, SNEGSKA (reference sequence). The CDR3 is 15 residues long. Here the CDR3 DNA reads TGCAGTGCGAGGGTGACAGGGTACATGAACACTGAAGCTTTCTTT. Translated, it gives CSARVTGYMNTEAFF.

This clonotype appeared a few times. The chain uses TRBV24-1 and TRBJ2-1, with 9 bases identical to TRBD2. V lost 4 bases, J lost 6 bases, and 9 bases stayed unmatched. Germline values: CDR1 KGHDR, CDR2 SFDVKD. The CDR3 is 16 amino acids. The CDR3 DNA reads TGTGCCACCAGTGACTTGACTAGCGGCAAATGCAATGAGCAGTTCTTC. This codes for CATSDLTSGKCNEQFF.

This clonotype occurred a few times. This chain links TRBV10-3 with TRBJ1-1; no firm D call. This CDR3 has 13 residues. The germline CDR1 and CDR2 sequences are ENHRY and SYGVKD. V gave up 2 bases and J gave up 3 bases, with 7 bases separating them. The chain's CDR3 is CAISEEGDTEAFF. As DNA, the CDR3 is TGTGCCATCAGTGAGGAGGGAGACACTGAAGCTTTCTTT.

This clonotype was detected ten times or more. The V call is TRBV12-3 or TRBV12-4, the J call TRBJ2-5; 8 bases match TRBD1. This CDR3 contains 14 residues. The J segment lost 1 base and the V segment lost 3 bases, leaving 1 base of the junction unmatched. The chain's CDR3 is CASSLGQAQETQYF. CDR3 DNA sequence: TGTGCCAGCAGTTTGGGACAGGCCCAAGAGACCCAGTACTTC.

The chain combines TRBV28 with TRBJ1-5; D remains unclear. Trimming cost V 8 bases and J 9 bases, with 14 bases left between them. This CDR3 region has 12 residues. CDR1 is MDHEN, CDR2 SYDVKM, per germline. The CDR3 sequence is CASSVASWPQHF. The CDR3 nucleotides are TGTGCCAGCTCCGTGGCGAGTTGGCCCCAGCATTTT.

The chain links TRBV6-6 to TRBJ2-3; D gene ambiguous. This CDR3 has 14 residues. Trimming left V 2 bases short and J 4 bases short, with 10 bases between. Germline V gene data show CDR1 as MNHNY and CDR2 as SVGAGI (reference sequence). CDR3 sequence reads: CASSYMTGPDTQYF. As DNA, the CDR3 is TGTGCCAGCAGTTACATGACGGGTCCAGATACGCAGTATTTT.

This clonotype was detected a few times. The chain is built from TRBV9 and TRBJ1-2; D not resolved. There are 14 residues in the CDR3. V was pared by 0 bases and J by 4 bases, with 10 bases between. The germline V gene encodes CDR1 SGDLS and CDR2 YYNGEE. CDR3 nucleotide sequence: TGTGCCAGCAGCGTAGATCAAAGAGGCTATGGCTACACCTTC. The encoded protein is CASSVDQRGYGYTF.

There are a few counts of this clonotype. The gene calls are TRBV29-1 and TRBJ1-2; 7 bases align to TRBD1. Germline lookup yields CDR1 SQVTM and CDR2 ANQGSEA. The CDR3 is made up of 19 amino acids. V trimming: 0 bases; J trimming: 2 bases; junction bases outside the gene matches: 18. The CDR3 nucleotides read TGCAGCGTTGAAGAGGGGGGACAGAGTTGGTCTTATTTCAACTATGGCTACACCTTC. It yields the protein CSVEEGGQSWSYFNYGYTF.

The V and J genes are TRBV20-1 and TRBJ2-5; 9 positions match TRBD1. Unmatched junction bases numbered 12, after V lost 1 base and J lost 6 bases. The CDR3 extends over 16 amino acids. The germline CDR1 and CDR2 sequences are DFQATT and SNEGSKA (reference sequence). In DNA, the CDR3 is TGCAGTGCTAGAGGCAAGACAGGGGGTATGGGCCAGACCCAGTACTTC. Translating it yields CSARGKTGGMGQTQYF.

The J gene is TRBJ2-5, the V gene TRBV4-1; possibly TRBD2 for D (5 bases). The length of the CDR3 is 15 residues. Germline assignment: CDR1 MGHRA and CDR2 YSYEKL. V was cut by 0 bases and J by 5 bases, with 13 bases left in between. This chain's CDR3 is CASSQDEGRRETQYF. CDR3 nucleotide sequence: TGCGCCAGCAGCCAAGATGAGGGCAGGAGGGAGACCCAGTACTTC.

This clonotype was seen more than once but under ten times. The V gene is TRBV24-1, the J gene TRBJ2-5; D may match TRBD1 or TRBD2 (5 bases each). TRBJ2-1 matches the DNA end more closely, so the J call is doubtful. The germline V gene encodes CDR1 KGHDR and CDR2 SFDVKD. This CDR3 is 14 amino acids long. CDR3 in amino acids: CATSDLLRENEQFF. The CDR3 DNA follows: TGTGCCACCAGTGATTTACTCAGGGAGAATGAGCAGTTCTTC.

This clonotype occurred a few times. CDR3 bases: TGCAGTGCTAGAGATAAGGGAATGGCCCACTGGGGCGGCTACACCTTC. Translation: CSARDKGMAHWGGYTF. The genes are TRBV20-1 and TRBJ1-2; D might be TRBD1 (5 bases). CDR1 and CDR2 (germline): DFQATT, SNEGSKA (reference sequence). CDR3 length: 16 residues. Trimming stripped 0 bases from V and 8 bases from J, with 22 bases between.

This clonotype was found a few times. The chain uses TRBV5-1 and TRBJ1-5, with TRBD1 as a possible D gene (6 bases). CDR3 size: 14 residues. Trimming pared 4 bases from V and 5 bases from J, leaving 13 bases between. Per germline, CDR1 SGHRS and CDR2 YFSETQ. As DNA, the CDR3 is TGCGCCAGCAGCCATACAGGGTTCGATCAGCCCCAGCATTTT. Translated: CASSHTGFDQPQHF.

This clonotype was seen a handful of times. This sequence joins TRBV12-3 or TRBV12-4 and TRBJ2-3; D is possibly TRBD1 (8 bases). V was cut by 8 bases and J by 4 bases, with 16 bases left in between. CDR3 size: 14 residues. CDR3 coding DNA: TGTGCCAGCGAAGACAGGGGAGGGGCAGATACGCAGTATTTT. Protein product: CASEDRGGADTQYF.